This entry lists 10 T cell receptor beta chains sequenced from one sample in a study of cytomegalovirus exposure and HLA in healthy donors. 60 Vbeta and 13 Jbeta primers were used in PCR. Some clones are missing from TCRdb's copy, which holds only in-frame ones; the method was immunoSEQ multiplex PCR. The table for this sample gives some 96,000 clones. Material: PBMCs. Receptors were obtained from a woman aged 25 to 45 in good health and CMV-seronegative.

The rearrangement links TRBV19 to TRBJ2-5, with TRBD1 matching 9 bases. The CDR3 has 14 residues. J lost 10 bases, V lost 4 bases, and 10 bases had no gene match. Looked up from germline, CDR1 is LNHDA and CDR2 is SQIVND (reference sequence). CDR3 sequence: CASSTTGTGPYQYF. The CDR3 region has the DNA TGTGCCAGTAGTACCACCGGGACAGGGCCTTACCAGTACTTC.

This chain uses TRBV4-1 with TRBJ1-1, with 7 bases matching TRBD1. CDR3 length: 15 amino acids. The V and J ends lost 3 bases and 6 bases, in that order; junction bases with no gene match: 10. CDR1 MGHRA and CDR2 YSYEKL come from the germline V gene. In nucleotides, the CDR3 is TGCGCCAGCAGCCACAACCGACAGGGTCGGGCTGAAGCTTTCTTT. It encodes CASSHNRQGRAEAFF.

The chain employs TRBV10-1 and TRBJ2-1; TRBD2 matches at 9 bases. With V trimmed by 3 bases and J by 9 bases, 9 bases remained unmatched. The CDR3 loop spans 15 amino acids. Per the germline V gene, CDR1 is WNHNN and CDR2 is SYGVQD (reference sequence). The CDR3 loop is CASSDSGLALGEQFF. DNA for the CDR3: TGCGCCAGCAGTGACTCGGGACTAGCCTTGGGTGAGCAGTTCTTC.

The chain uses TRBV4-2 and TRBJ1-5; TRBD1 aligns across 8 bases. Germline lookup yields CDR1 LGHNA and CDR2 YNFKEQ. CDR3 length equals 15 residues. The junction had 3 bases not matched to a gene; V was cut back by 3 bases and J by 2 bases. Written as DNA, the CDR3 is TGTGCCAGCAGCCAGCAGGACAGGGGCAATCAGCCCCAGCATTTT. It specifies CASSQQDRGNQPQHF.

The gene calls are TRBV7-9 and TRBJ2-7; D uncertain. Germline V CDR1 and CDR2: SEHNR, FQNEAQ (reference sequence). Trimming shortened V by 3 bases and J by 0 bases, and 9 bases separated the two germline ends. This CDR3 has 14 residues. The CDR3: CASSFGGSSYEQYF. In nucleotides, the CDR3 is TGTGCCAGCAGCTTCGGCGGAAGCTCCTACGAGCAGTACTTC.

The CDR3 region has the DNA TGTGCCAGCAGCCAAGAGAGCCTAGCGGGATGGACCGGGGAGCTGTTTTTT. It encodes CASSQESLAGWTGELFF. The chain carries TRBV14 and TRBJ2-2; 9 positions agree with TRBD2. Germline V gene lookup returns CDR1 SGHDN and CDR2 FVKESK. The CDR3 is 17 amino acids. Unmatched junction bases numbered 7, after V lost 0 bases and J lost 5 bases. Combining the CDR3 with reference TRBV14 and TRBJ2-2 gives the whole variable domain EAGVTQFPSHSVIEKGQTVTLRCDPISGHDNLYWYRRVMGKEIKFLLHFVKESKQDESGMPNNRFLAERTGGTYSTLKVQPAELEDSGVYFCASSQESLAGWTGELFFGEGSRLTVL.

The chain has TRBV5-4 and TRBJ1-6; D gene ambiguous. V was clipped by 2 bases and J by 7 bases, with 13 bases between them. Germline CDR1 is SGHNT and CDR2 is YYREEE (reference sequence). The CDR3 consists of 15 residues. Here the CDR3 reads CASSFAQEGNSPLHF. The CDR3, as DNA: TGTGCCAGCAGCTTCGCCCAGGAAGGAAATTCACCCCTCCACTTT. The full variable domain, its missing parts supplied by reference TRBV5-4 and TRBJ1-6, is ETGVTQSPTHLIKTRGQQVTLRCSSQSGHNTVSWYQQALGQGPQFIFQYYREEENGRGNFPPRFSGLQFPNYSSELNVNALELDDSALYLCASSFAQEGNSPLHFGNGTRLTVT.

The CDR3 sequence is CASSSGTSGGLLGDTQYF. For the CDR3, the DNA is TGTGCCAGCAGCTCCGGGACTAGCGGGGGCCTCCTGGGGGATACGCAGTATTTT. The chain has TRBV7-6 and TRBJ2-3, with TRBD2 matching 14 bases. This CDR3 is 18 amino acids long. CDR1 and CDR2 from the germline V gene are SGHVS and FNYEAQ. V lost 4 bases to trimming and J lost 6 bases; unmatched junction nucleotides: 12.

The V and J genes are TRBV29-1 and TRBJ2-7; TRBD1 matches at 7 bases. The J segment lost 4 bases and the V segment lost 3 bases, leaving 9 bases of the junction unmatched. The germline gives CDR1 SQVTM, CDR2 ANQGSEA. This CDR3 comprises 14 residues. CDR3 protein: CSVETGTALYEQYF. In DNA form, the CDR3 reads TGCAGCGTTGAGACCGGGACAGCCCTTTACGAGCAGTACTTC.

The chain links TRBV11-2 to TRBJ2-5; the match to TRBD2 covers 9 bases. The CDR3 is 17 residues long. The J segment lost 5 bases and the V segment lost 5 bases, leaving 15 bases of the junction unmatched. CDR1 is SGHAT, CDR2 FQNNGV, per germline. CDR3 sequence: CASSNSPGLASGETQYF. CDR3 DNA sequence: TGTGCCAGCAGCAATAGCCCGGGACTAGCTAGTGGGGAGACCCAGTACTTC.